The clone carrying this T cell receptor beta chain was detected only once. The antigen remains undetermined. A draw of around 5.7 milliliters of peripheral blood took place at each of two time points. This sample is part of a study of prognosis after radiotherapy for stage I lung cancer. In the study overall: Recruitment took place in Nanjing, China, where patients with stage I non-small cell lung cancer were enrolled between April 2018 and early 2019. Study results and caveats: Patients with and without metastases reportedly differed in TRBV and TRBJ gene usage frequencies.

Two-round multiplex PCR, the amplification method, yielded TCR beta CDR3 from genomic DNA. Each TRBV and TRBJ gene had its own primer in the first PCR round. Universal primers went into the second round of PCR. MiXCR, run by TCRdb on the multiplex PCR reads, gives a single entry per CDR3 protein. Of around 26,000 distinct CDR3 sequences in the sample, around 30% were seen once. J gave up 2 bases and V 4 bases, and 6 bases lay outside the gene matches. CDR1 DFQATT and CDR2 SNEGSKA come from the germline V gene (reference sequence). CDR3 length: 15 amino acids. The sequences come from PBMCs, collected before or after stereotactic body radiation therapy (not recorded which). The TCR originated in a donor over 45 with non-small cell lung cancer. The chain links TRBV20-1 to TRBJ2-3; 10 positions agree with TRBD2. The CDR3 DNA reads as TGCAGTGCTACGAGCGGGAGGGACTACACAGATACGCAGTATTTT. The encoded protein is CSATSGRDYTDTQYF.